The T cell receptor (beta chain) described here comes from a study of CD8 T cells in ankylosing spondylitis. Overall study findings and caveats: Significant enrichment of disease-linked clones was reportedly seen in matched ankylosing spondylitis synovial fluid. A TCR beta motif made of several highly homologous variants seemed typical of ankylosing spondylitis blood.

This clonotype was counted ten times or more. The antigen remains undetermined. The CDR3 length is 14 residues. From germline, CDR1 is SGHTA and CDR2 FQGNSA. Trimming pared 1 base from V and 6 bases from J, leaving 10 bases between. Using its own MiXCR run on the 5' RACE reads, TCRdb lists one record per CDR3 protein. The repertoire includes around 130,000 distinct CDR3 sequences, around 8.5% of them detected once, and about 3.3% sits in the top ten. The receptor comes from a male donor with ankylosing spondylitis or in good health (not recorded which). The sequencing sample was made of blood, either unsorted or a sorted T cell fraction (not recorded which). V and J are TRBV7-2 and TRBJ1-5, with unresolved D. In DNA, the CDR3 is TGTGCCAGCAGCTTAGGATGGGAGGCTCAGCCCCAGCATTTT. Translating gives CASSLGWEAQPQHF.